This passage covers 8 T cell receptor beta chains from one sample sequenced in a study of T cell changes during pregnancy in multiple sclerosis. TCRdb keeps only in-frame clones here, not all; method: immunoSEQ multiplex PCR. The repertoire includes just over 60,000 clones, around 92% of them detected once, and about 2.9% sits in the top ten. This sample comprised peripheral blood, obtained in the second trimester of pregnancy. All receptors derive from a female donor in good health, enrolled as a control in a pregnancy study.

V and J are TRBV27 and TRBJ2-2; 10 nucleotides align to TRBD1. CDR1 MNHEY and CDR2 SMNVEV come from the germline V gene (reference sequence). The V gene end was trimmed by 4 bases and the J gene end by 4 bases; junction bases not matched to a gene: 6. The CDR3 is 16 amino acids. The CDR3 protein is CASSWRQGARTGELFF. CDR3 bases: TGTGCCAGCAGTTGGCGACAGGGGGCACGCACCGGGGAGCTGTTTTTT.

This chain joins TRBV23-1 and TRBJ2-7; 10 bases fit TRBD1. TRBV23-1 is flagged as an ORF with uncertain function. The CDR3 has 17 amino acids. V shed 9 bases and J 1 base; nucleotides not matched to a gene: 15. The CDR3 loop is CARDPGQGMRWSYEQYF. DNA of the CDR3: TGCGCCAGGGATCCGGGACAGGGGATGAGGTGGTCCTACGAGCAGTACTTC.

This rearrangement joins TRBV15 to TRBJ1-2; D uncertain. Germline CDR1 is LNHNV and CDR2 is YYDKDF (reference sequence). V shed 0 bases and J shed 4 bases, with 12 bases lying between them. This CDR3 has 15 residues. The CDR3 DNA reads TGTGCCACCAGCAGAGACCCTAGCCTTCCCTATGGCTACACCTTC. Translation gives CATSRDPSLPYGYTF.

The chain joins TRBV7-9 to TRBJ2-7; 13 bases map to TRBD2. CDR1 is SEHNR, CDR2 FQNEAQ, per germline (reference sequence). The length of the CDR3 is 16 residues. With V trimmed by 5 bases and J by 7 bases, 11 bases remained unmatched. The CDR3 bases are TGTGCCAGCAGCCCGGCGACTAGCGGGAGGACACAGGAGCAGTACTTC. Its translation is CASSPATSGRTQEQYF.

In this sample, this clone turned up once. The rearrangement joins TRBV19 to TRBJ2-1; D possibly corresponds to TRBD2 (5 bases). Looked up from germline, CDR1 is LNHDA and CDR2 is SQIVND (reference sequence). V gave up 10 bases and J gave up 5 bases, with 15 bases separating them. The CDR3 covers 13 residues. The CDR3 DNA follows: TGTGCCACCCGACTTGAGGGCGACAATGAGCAGTTCTTC. Translated: CATRLEGDNEQFF.

The chain has TRBV9 and TRBJ2-2; 12 nucleotides match TRBD2. The CDR3 totals 16 residues. Germline-derived CDR1 and CDR2 are SGDLS and YYNGEE. After removal of 3 bases from V and 3 bases from J, the junction contained 3 bases not matched to a gene. The CDR3 nucleotides read TGTGCCAGCAGCGCGACTAGCGGGGGATACACCGGGGAGCTGTTTTTT. Its protein is CASSATSGGYTGELFF.

This sequence joins TRBV4-1 and TRBJ2-7; D is ambiguous. Germline V lookup: CDR1 MGHRA, CDR2 YSYEKL. Between the trimmed V and J ends, which lost 3 bases and 2 bases, there was a span of 14 bases. The CDR3 contains 15 residues. CDR3 bases: TGCGCCAGCAGCCAGCGCAGGTCCACTCCCTACGAGCAGTACTTC. It is translated as CASSQRRSTPYEQYF.

The gene calls are TRBV10-3 and TRBJ2-7, with D possibly matching TRBD2 (6 bases). Germline assignment: CDR1 ENHRY and CDR2 SYGVKD. V was pared by 1 base and J by 3 bases, with 19 bases between. The CDR3 is 17 residues long. The CDR3 nucleotides are TGTGCCATCAGTGAGTTGAGGGAGGCAGACGCTTACTACGAGCAGTACTTC. Encoded protein: CAISELREADAYYEQYF.